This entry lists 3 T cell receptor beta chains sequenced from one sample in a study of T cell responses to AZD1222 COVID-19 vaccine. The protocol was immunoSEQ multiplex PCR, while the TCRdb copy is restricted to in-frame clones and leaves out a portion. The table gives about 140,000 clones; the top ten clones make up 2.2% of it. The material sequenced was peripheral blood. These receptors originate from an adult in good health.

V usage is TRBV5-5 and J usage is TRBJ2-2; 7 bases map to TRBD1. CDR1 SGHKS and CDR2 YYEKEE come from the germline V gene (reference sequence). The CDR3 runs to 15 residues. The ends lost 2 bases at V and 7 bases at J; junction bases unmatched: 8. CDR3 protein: CASSFIGGGRGELFF. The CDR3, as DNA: TGTGCCAGCAGCTTTATAGGGGGCGGGCGCGGGGAGCTGTTTTTT.

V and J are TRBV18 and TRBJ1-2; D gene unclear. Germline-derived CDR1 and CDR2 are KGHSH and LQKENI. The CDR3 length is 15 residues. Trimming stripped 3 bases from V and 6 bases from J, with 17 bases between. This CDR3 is CASSPSFHSGDGYTF. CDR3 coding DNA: TGTGCCAGCTCACCCTCTTTTCACAGTGGGGATGGCTACACCTTC.

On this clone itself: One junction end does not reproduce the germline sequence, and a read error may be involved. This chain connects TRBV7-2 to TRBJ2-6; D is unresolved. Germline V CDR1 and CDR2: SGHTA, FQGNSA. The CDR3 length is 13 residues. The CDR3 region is CASSFSEANVLTF. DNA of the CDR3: TGTGCCAGCAGCTTCTCTGAGGCCAACGTCCTGACTTTC.